A single sample is the source of the 2 T cell receptor beta chains below, sequenced in a study of T cell responses to AZD1222 COVID-19 vaccine. This table comes from immunoSEQ multiplex PCR, and its TCRdb copy is limited to in-frame clones, with some not included. The table shows approximately 91,000 clones, with under 95% occurring only once. This sample comprised peripheral blood, obtained 28 days after the second AZD1222 dose. These receptors were obtained from an adult who received the AZD1222 COVID-19 vaccine.

This sequence joins TRBV3-1 (or the pseudogene TRBV3-2) and TRBJ2-1; D may be TRBD1 or TRBD2 (5 bases each). The V and J ends lost 1 base and 10 bases respectively, with 11 bases between them. Germline V gene data show CDR1 as LGHDT and CDR2 as YNNKEL (reference sequence). The CDR3 totals 13 residues. The CDR3 is CASSQVEGLEQFF. CDR3 coding DNA: TGTGCCAGCAGCCAAGTAGAGGGGTTAGAGCAGTTCTTC.

The J gene is TRBJ2-1, the V gene TRBV11-2, with D perhaps matching TRBD1 (6 bases). V lost 6 bases to trimming and J lost 4 bases, with 19 bases between them. In germline, CDR1 is SGHAT, CDR2 FQNNGV. This CDR3 is 16 amino acids long. The CDR3 loop reads CASRIPGRGHYNEQFF. The CDR3 DNA reads TGTGCCAGCAGGATCCCGGGCAGGGGACATTACAATGAGCAGTTCTTC.